The next 10 T cell receptor beta chains were all read from a single sample in a study of CD8 T cells in Susac syndrome. RNA totalling roughly 0.45 to 1 ug underwent reverse transcription with random hexamers. One entry per CDR3 protein, called by TCRdb with MiXCR from the immunoSEQ multiplex PCR reads. The table lists 150,000 to 180,000 distinct CDR3 sequences, 94% of them singletons. The sample taken for sequencing was CD8+ T cells from PBMCs. These receptors came from a human donor with multiple sclerosis.

CDR3: CASSTRGGPNYGYTF. As DNA, the CDR3 is TGTGCCAGCAGCACACGAGGGGGGCCTAACTATGGCTACACCTTC. The V and J genes are TRBV13 and TRBJ1-2; possible D gene TRBD1, 6 bases. Germline V lookup: CDR1 PRHDT, CDR2 FYEKMQ (reference sequence). Trimming took 5 bases from V and 0 from J, leaving 13 bases between them. The CDR3 covers 15 residues.

The chain uses TRBV6-6 and TRBJ1-1, with a possible D match to TRBD1 (6 bases). Between the trimmed V and J ends, which lost 7 bases and 11 bases, there was a span of 17 bases. The CDR3 spans 12 residues. The germline gives CDR1 MNHNY, CDR2 SVGAGI (reference sequence). Written as DNA, the CDR3 is TGTGCCAGCAACCATAAGGGGGGTATGGCTTTCTTT. Encoded protein: CASNHKGGMAFF.

V usage is TRBV20-1 and J usage is TRBJ1-6; tentative D call: TRBD1 (5 bases). CDR1 is DFQATT, CDR2 SNEGSKA, per germline (reference sequence). Trimming took 0 bases from V and 2 from J, leaving 11 bases between them. The CDR3 has 16 amino acids. CDR3 nucleotide sequence: TGCAGTGCTAGAGACAGGGAGAGAACCTATAATTCACCCCTCCACTTT. Protein sequence: CSARDRERTYNSPLHF.

This chain links TRBV2 with TRBJ2-1; 12 bases are a match to TRBD2. This CDR3 contains 14 residues. CDR1 SNHLY and CDR2 FYNNEI come from the germline V gene. Germline trimming cut 4 bases from V and 5 bases from J; bases unmatched to any gene: 0. The CDR3 DNA reads as TGTGCCAGCAGTGGACTAGCGGGGGACAATGAGCAGTTCTTC. Amino acid sequence: CASSGLAGDNEQFF.

About this clonotype: The junction does not match germline at one end; this may be a read error. The chain combines TRBV18 with TRBJ1-2, with D unclear. Germline CDR1 is KGHSH and CDR2 is LQKENI. CDR3 size: 15 residues. CDR3 protein: CASSTPRGPTYGYTF. CDR3 nucleotide sequence: TGTGCCAGCTCAACACCCCGTGGGCCGACCTATGGCTACACCTTC.

This chain links TRBV27 with TRBJ2-5, with a tentative D call TRBD1 (6 bases). Germline CDR1 is MNHEY and CDR2 is SMNVEV (reference sequence). Trimming removed 6 bases from V and 5 bases from J, with 16 bases in between. The CDR3 is 14 amino acids. In DNA form, the CDR3 reads TGTGCCAGCAGCCAGACCTCTAGGGGGGAGACCCAGTACTTC. It is translated as CASSQTSRGETQYF.

The chain recombines TRBV29-1 with TRBJ1-1; D unresolved. The V gene's germline CDR1 is SQVTM and CDR2 ANQGSEA. V was cut by 3 bases and J by 2 bases, with 10 bases left in between. This CDR3 region has 13 residues. This chain's CDR3 is CSVDAGRNTEAFF. Here the CDR3 DNA reads TGCAGCGTTGACGCGGGAAGAAACACTGAAGCTTTCTTT.

The rearrangement links TRBV9 to TRBJ1-2, with D possibly TRBD1 on 6 matching bases. The CDR3 extends over 16 amino acids. Trimming removed 0 bases at V and 4 bases at J, with 16 bases between. The V gene's germline CDR1 is SGDLS and CDR2 YYNGEE. Here the CDR3 reads CASSVAGGGFGYGYTF. The CDR3 DNA reads TGTGCCAGCAGCGTAGCCGGGGGCGGATTCGGCTATGGCTACACCTTC.

The V gene is TRBV6-1, the J gene TRBJ1-5, with D uncertain. Trimming removed 2 bases at V and 9 bases at J, with 8 bases between. Germline V CDR1 and CDR2: MNHNS, SASEGT. The CDR3 sequence is 12 residues long. The CDR3 is CASSEIAGPQHF. The DNA of the CDR3 is TGTGCCAGCAGTGAAATTGCTGGGCCCCAGCATTTT.

The chain recombines TRBV5-6 with TRBJ2-6; 7 bases align to TRBD1. The CDR3 consists of 15 residues. Looked up from germline, CDR1 is SGHDT and CDR2 is YYEEEE. Trimming at V came to 4 bases and at J to 4 bases, leaving 5 bases not matched to a gene. The CDR3 region has the DNA TGTGCCAGCAGCCCTACAGGGGAGGGGGCCAACGTCCTGACTTTC. This gives the protein CASSPTGEGANVLTF.